This T cell receptor beta chain was documented in a study of identical twins (dated by TCRdb to about 2016). Some background on the complete study: TCR alpha and beta repertoires from monozygotic twins, unrelated adults of various ages and cord blood were deep-sequenced to test whether fetal clonotypes persist. To rule out contamination, replicate twin experiments were performed at different times with different library preparation protocols.

Per the germline V gene, SGHDT is the CDR1 and YYEEEE is the CDR2. At the junction V is shortened by 4 bases and J by 4 bases, with 23 bases in between. Taken from cysteine to phenylalanine, the CDR3 has 17 residues. The retained sequence is limited to the CDR3, 51 bases, with the frame set at the first base. This clonotype was seen a few times. Its antigen remains undetermined. No quality values exist for individual bases; no much larger clone is one base distant. Receptor amplification or capture employed 5' RACE. TCRdb lists the instrument as Illumina HiSeq 2000. A universal primer binding site was added through template switching, and the final cDNA carried a unique molecular identifier so that TCR cDNA molecules could be counted accurately. Specific primers in the conserved constant-segment region were used to synthesize first-strand cDNA for TCR alpha and beta chains. To control for contamination, each cDNA library was double barcoded with a SMART-Mk sample barcode plus Illumina barcodes. TruSeq adapter sequences along with Illumina sample barcodes were introduced in two successive PCR steps. Sequencing of the TCR alpha and beta cDNA libraries was done on the Illumina HiSeq platform using custom primers. On the authors' methods: Raw reads were processed with MiGEC to extract unique molecular identifiers, and MiXCR was used to determine CDR3 positions. Recombination models were inferred per individual with the repgenHMM and IGoR tools using an EM algorithm. The tcR package in R was used for shared clonotype analysis, with sharing normalized by the product of cloneset sizes. To study raw recombination free of thymic and clonal selection effects, out-of-frame nonproductive sequences were analyzed. The raw public data were reprocessed by TCRdb itself: fastp quality trimming at Q25, MiXCR clonotype calling, in-frame beta chains only. Entries are consolidated by CDR3 protein sequence, retaining the most common genes and DNA. These V and J calls derive from TCRdb rather than the authors' analysis. This sample has roughly 280,000 distinct CDR3 sequences in its table, and 7.5% to 9.5% of those were observed once. The ten biggest clones cover around 7.1% of the sample.

Only healthy Caucasian donors were included. The twin cohort consisted of three pairs of female monozygotic twins, all aged about 18 to 29 years. CD4+ and CD8+ T cell populations were isolated with positive isolation kits from Invitrogen. Findings and caveats that apply to the study as a whole: The excess sharing between twins in beta out-of-frame sequences was weaker because fewer shared sequences reduced the signal-to-noise ratio. Zero-insertion analyses could be partly confounded by invariant T cells such as MAIT and iNKT, although diverse VJ usage argued against such confounding for most clonotypes. Compared with coincidental sharing between unrelated individuals, an excess of low generation-probability sequences was observed among out-of-frame TCR alpha sequences shared between twins. Fewer insertions were carried by abundant cord blood beta clonotypes; a weaker similar trend was observed in young adult naive repertoires, while no such trend was observed in memory repertoires. Recombination models systematically underestimated out-of-frame TCR alpha sharing in monozygotic twins but agreed with sharing between unrelated individuals. Because the same donors could not be followed over many years, the conclusions relied on cross-sectional statistical analysis.

These data also featured in a second study, about yellow fever vaccine responses in identical twins. The second study's authors report: The T cell response to vaccination in identical twins was reported by the authors to appear partly convergent and partly personalized. Focusing on identical twins, the study followed the T cell clones that responded to the vaccine, and did so with precision.

The TCR comes from a woman under 30 in good health. The sample taken for sequencing was CD8+ T cells sorted from blood. The sequence links TRBV5-6 to TRBJ2-5; the D gene is perhaps TRBD1, from 6 matching bases. This receptor carries the CDR3 CASSHFGPTTGIETQYF. The base sequence is TGTGCCAGCAGCCACTTCGGGCCAACCACAGGGATAGAGACCCAGTACTTC.